Detailed here is one TCR beta chain. Per germline, CDR1 LGHDT and CDR2 YNNKEL (reference sequence). There are 15 residues in the CDR3. Trimming left V 0 bases short and J 4 bases short, with 10 bases between. This sample was included in a study of T cells after yellow fever vaccination. TCRdb itself ran the 5' RACE reads through MiXCR, one entry per CDR3 protein. Of over 65,000 distinct CDR3 sequences listed, 13% are singletons. Sequences were derived from CD8+ T cells not binding an NS4B(214-222) dextramer, sorted from PBMCs, sampled less than 25 days after the first yellow fever vaccination. V is TRBV3-1 and J is TRBJ1-3; TRBD1 might be the D (5 bases). The TCR sequence derives from a man aged 18 to 29 who received the YFV17D yellow fever vaccine. The DNA of the CDR3 is TGTGCCAGCAGCCAAGATGGGGGGTACGGAAACACCATATATTTT. This encodes CASSQDGGYGNTIYF.